This T cell receptor (beta chain) was documented in a study of blood T cell repertoires in COVID-19. About the study: Samples taken during acute and convalescent COVID-19 were collected in the United States, Italy and Spain. PBMCs, B-cell-depleted T cells, or T cells were the source of the cDNA or gDNA that made up the material.

Per the original data handling: How many nucleated cells were present was estimated from reference gene primer amplification. Only in-frame clones appear in the TCRdb table, and some are missing; sequencing was by immunoSEQ multiplex PCR. V and J calls and clone size are given by that table; D and trimming were obtained from the DNA. Among 250,000 to 350,000 clones, over 75% were seen once, and the ten largest hold 0.87%. The germline V and J ends were trimmed by 6 bases and 3 bases, with 27 bases remaining between them. Germline CDR1 and CDR2: SGHRS and YFSETQ. This CDR3 region has 18 residues. Followed longitudinally, the Seattle patients had been enrolled during active infection.

The receptor was isolated from a human donor with COVID-19, enrolled during active disease. The donor label of this sample is uncertain. The sample consisted of peripheral blood. The chain is built from TRBV5-1 and TRBJ1-2; D unresolved. The CDR3 DNA reads as TGCGCCAGCACCCCACGTCCGGGAGAAGAGGCCGCCTACTATGGCTACACCTTC. This codes for CASTPRPGEEAAYYGYTF.